This T cell receptor (beta chain) was sequenced during a study of control samples from healthy donors and cancer patients. This CDR3 spans 13 amino acids. V shed 4 bases and J 3 bases; nucleotides not matched to a gene: 0. Germline CDR1 SQVTM, CDR2 ANQGSEA. The protocol was immunoSEQ multiplex PCR, while the TCRdb copy is restricted to in-frame clones and leaves out a portion. The top ten hold around 4.5% of the sample, which has almost 85,000 clones, around 94% seen once. The source is a woman between 18 and 29 years old in good health. This chain links TRBV29-1 with TRBJ2-1, with 10 bases identical to TRBD1. Sequencing was done on a sample of blood. This chain's CDR3 is CSVGTGGYNEQFF. The CDR3 DNA reads as TGCAGCGTTGGGACAGGGGGCTACAATGAGCAGTTCTTC.